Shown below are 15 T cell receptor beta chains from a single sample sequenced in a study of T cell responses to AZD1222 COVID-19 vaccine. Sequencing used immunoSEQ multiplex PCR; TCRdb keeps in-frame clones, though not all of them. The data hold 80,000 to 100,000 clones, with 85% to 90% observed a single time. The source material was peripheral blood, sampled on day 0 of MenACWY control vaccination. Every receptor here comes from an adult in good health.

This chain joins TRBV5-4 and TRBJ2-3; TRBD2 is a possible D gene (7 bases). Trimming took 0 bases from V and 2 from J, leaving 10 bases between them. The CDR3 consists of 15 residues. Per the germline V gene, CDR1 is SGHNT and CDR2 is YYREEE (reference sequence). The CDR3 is CASSLDGGATDTQYF. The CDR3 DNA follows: TGTGCCAGCAGCTTGGATGGGGGGGCCACAGATACGCAGTATTTT.

CDR3 residues: CASSPQGGNSPLHF. CDR3 DNA: TGTGCCAGCAGCCCACAGGGGGGTAATTCACCCCTCCACTTT. This chain connects TRBV5-6 to TRBJ1-6; 8 nucleotides line up with TRBD1. With 4 bases clipped from V and 6 bases from J, the junction kept 3 bases outside the gene matches. The CDR3 extends over 14 amino acids. Germline V gene sequence: CDR1 SGHDT, CDR2 YYEEEE.

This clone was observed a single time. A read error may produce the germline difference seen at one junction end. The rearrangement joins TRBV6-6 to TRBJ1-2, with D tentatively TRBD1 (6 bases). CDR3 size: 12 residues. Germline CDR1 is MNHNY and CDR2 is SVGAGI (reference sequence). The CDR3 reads CASSYPTGPNAF. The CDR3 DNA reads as TGTGCCAGCAGTTACCCCACAGGGCCTAACGCCTTC.

The CDR3 spells CASSLVGGTQETQYF. As DNA, the CDR3 is TGCGCCAGCAGCTTGGTTGGGGGGACTCAAGAGACCCAGTACTTC. The chain joins TRBV5-1 to TRBJ2-5, with D perhaps TRBD2 (6 bases). The CDR3 contains 15 residues. Trimming took off 0 bases at V and 2 bases at J, with 11 bases between the two ends. Per the germline V gene, CDR1 is SGHRS and CDR2 is YFSETQ.

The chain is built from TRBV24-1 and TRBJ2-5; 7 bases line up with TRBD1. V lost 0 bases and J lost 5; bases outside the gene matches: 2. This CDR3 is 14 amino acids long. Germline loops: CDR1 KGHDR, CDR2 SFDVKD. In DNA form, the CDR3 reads TGTGCCACCAGTGATTTGGAGGGGGCCGAGACCCAGTACTTC. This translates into CATSDLEGAETQYF.

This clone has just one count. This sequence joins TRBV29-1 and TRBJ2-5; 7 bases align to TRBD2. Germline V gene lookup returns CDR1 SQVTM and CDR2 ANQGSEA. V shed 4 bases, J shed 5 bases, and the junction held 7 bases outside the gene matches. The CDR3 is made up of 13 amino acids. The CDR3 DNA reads TGCAGCGTTGGGGCGGGGCGGGAGGAGACCCAGTACTTC. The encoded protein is CSVGAGREETQYF.

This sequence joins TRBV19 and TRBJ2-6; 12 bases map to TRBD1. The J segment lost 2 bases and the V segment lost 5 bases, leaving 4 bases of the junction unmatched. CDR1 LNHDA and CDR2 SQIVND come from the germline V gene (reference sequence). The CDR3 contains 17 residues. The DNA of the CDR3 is TGTGCCAGTAGTTCGGGACAGGGGGCGCCTGGGGCCAACGTCCTGACTTTC. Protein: CASSSGQGAPGANVLTF.

The CDR3 DNA is TGTGCCAGCACCCGAGGGGGGGACACCATATATTTT. It translates to CASTRGGDTIYF. The chain employs TRBV6-5 and TRBJ1-3; TRBD1 might be the D (6 bases). In germline, CDR1 is MNHEY, CDR2 SVGAGI. This CDR3 comprises 12 residues. V was clipped by 7 bases and J by 8 bases, with 12 bases between them.

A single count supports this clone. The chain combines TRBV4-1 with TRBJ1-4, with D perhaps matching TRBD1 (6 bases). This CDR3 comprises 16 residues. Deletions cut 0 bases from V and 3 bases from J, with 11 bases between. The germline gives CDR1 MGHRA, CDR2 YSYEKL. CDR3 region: CASSQDITGPNEKLFF. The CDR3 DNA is TGCGCCAGCAGCCAAGATATAACAGGGCCTAATGAAAAACTGTTTTTT.

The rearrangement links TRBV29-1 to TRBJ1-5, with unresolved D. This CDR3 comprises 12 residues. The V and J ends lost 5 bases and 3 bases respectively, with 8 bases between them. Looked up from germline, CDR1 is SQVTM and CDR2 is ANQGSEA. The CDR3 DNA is TGCAGCGTTTCGGGTTACAATCAGCCCCAGCATTTT. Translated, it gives CSVSGYNQPQHF.

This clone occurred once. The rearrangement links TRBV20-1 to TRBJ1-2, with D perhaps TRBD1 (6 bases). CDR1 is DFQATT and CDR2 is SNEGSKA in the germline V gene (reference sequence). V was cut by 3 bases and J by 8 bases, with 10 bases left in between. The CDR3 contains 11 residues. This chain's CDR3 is CSARWGGGYTF. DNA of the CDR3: TGCAGTGCTAGGTGGGGGGGCGGCTACACCTTC.

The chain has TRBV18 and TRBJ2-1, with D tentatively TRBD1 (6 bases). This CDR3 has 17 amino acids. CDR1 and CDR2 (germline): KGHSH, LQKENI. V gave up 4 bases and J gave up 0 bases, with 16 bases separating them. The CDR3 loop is CASSLTSTGSSYNEQFF. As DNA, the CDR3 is TGTGCCAGCTCACTAACCTCGACAGGAAGCTCCTACAATGAGCAGTTCTTC.

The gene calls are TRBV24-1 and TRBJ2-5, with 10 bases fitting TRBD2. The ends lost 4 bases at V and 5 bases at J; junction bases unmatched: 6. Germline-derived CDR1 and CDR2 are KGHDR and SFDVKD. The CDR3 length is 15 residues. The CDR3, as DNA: TGTGCCACCAGTGACAGCGGGGGGGCAGGGGAGACCCAGTACTTC. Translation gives CATSDSGGAGETQYF.

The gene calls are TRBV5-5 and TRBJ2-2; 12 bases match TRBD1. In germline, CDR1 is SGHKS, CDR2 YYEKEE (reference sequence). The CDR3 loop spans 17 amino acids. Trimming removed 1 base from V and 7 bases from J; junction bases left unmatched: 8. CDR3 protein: CASSLIPGQGAFGELFF. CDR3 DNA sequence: TGTGCCAGCAGCTTGATTCCGGGACAGGGGGCGTTCGGGGAGCTGTTTTTT.

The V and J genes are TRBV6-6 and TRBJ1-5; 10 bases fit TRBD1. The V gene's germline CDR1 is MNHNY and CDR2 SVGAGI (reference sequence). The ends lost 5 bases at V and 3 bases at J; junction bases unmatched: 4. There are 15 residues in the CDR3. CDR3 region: CASSGTGENNQPQHF. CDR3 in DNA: TGTGCCAGCAGTGGGACAGGGGAAAACAATCAGCCCCAGCATTTT.